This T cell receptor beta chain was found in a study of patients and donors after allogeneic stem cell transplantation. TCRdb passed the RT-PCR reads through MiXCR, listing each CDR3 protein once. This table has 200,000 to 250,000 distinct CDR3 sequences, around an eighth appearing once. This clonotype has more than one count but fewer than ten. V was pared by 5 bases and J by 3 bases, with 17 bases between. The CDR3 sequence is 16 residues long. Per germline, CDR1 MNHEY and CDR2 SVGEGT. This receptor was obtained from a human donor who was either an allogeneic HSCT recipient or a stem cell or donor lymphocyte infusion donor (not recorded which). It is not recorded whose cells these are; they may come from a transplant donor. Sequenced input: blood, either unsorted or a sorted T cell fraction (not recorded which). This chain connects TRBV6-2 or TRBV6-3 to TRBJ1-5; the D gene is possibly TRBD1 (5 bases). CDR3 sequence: CASSKIGRDPNQPQHF. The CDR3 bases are TGTGCCAGCAGTAAGATTGGTCGGGACCCCAATCAGCCCCAGCATTTT.